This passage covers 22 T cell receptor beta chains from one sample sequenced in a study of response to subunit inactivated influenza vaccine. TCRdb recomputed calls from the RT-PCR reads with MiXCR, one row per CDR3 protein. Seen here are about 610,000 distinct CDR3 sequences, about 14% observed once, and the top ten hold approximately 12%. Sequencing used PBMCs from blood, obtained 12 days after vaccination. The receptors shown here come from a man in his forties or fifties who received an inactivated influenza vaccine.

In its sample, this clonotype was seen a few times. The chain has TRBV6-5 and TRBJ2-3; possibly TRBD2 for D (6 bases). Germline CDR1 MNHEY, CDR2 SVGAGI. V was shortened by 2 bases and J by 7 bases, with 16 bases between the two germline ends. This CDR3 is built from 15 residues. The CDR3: CASSYIRGVLYTQYF. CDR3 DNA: TGTGCCAGCAGTTACATTCGCGGGGTCCTTTATACGCAGTATTTT.

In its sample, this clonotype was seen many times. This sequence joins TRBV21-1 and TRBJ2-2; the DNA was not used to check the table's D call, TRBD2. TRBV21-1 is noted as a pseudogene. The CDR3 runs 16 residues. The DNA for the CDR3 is TGTGCCAGCAGCAAAGATAAGCGGGGGGGCACCGGGGAGCTGTTTTTT. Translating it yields CASSKDKRGGTGELFF.

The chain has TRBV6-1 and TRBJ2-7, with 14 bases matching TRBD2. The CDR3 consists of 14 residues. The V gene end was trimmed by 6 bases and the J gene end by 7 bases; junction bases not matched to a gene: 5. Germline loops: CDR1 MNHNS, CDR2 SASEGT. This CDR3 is CASRTGTSGREQYF. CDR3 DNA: TGTGCCAGCAGGACGGGGACTAGCGGGAGAGAGCAGTACTTC.

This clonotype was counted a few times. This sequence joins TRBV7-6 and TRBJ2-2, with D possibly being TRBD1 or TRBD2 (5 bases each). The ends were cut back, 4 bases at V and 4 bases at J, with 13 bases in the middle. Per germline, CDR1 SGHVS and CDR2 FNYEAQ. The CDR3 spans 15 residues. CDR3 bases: TGTGCCAGCAGCTCCTCCGGGACCCGCACCGGGGAGCTGTTTTTT. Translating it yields CASSSSGTRTGELFF.

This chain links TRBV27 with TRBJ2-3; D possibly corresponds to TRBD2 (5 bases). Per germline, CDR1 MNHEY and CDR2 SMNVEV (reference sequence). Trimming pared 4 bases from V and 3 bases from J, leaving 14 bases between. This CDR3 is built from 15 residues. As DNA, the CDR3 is TGTGCCAGCAGTTCCTCGGGGTTGGGGACAGATACGCAGTATTTT. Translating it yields CASSSSGLGTDTQYF.

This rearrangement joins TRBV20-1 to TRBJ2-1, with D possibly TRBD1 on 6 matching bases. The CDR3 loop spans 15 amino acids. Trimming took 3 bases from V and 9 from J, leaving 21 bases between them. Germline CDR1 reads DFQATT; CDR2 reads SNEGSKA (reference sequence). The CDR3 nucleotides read TGCAGTGCTAGTCGAAGGACAGCCTCCGTACGTGAGCAGTTCTTC. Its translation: CSASRRTASVREQFF.

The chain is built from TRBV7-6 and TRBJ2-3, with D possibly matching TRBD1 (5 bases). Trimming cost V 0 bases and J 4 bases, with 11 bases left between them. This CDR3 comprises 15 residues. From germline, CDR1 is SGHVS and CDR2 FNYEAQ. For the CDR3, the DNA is TGTGCCAGCAGCTTAGCAGGGGCGAGCTCAGATACGCAGTATTTT. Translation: CASSLAGASSDTQYF.

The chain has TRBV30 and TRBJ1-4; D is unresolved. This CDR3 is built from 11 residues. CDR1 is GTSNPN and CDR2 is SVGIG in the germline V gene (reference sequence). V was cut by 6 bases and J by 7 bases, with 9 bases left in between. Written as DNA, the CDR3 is TGTGCCTGTAGTACCTCTGAAAAACTGTTTTTT. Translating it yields CACSTSEKLFF.

The CDR3 DNA reads as TGTGCCAGCAAAGCGTCAGGAGAGGCCAAAAACATTCAGTACTTC. Residues: CASKASGEAKNIQYF. The V gene is TRBV6-2 or TRBV6-3, the J gene TRBJ2-4; D unclear. There are 15 residues in the CDR3. Germline assignment: CDR1 MNHEY and CDR2 SVGEGT. Trimming cost V 7 bases and J 1 base, with 14 bases left between them.

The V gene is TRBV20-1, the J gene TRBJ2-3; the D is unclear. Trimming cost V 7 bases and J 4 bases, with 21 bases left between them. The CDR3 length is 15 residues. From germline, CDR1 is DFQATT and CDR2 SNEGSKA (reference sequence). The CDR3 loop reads CSVATQQENSDTQYF. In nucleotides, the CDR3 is TGCAGTGTCGCCACTCAACAAGAAAACTCAGATACGCAGTATTTT.

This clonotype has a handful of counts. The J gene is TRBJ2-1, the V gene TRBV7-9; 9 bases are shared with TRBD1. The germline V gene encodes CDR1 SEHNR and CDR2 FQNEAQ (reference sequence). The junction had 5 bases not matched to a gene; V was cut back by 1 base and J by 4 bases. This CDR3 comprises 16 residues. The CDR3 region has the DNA TGTGCCAGCAGCTTAGGGGACAGGGAGGGATACAATGAGCAGTTCTTC. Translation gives CASSLGDREGYNEQFF.

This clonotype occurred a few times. The CDR3 region is CASSWGEATEAFF. DNA for the CDR3: TGTGCCAGCAGCTGGGGGGAAGCCACTGAAGCTTTCTTT. The V call is TRBV7-9, the J call TRBJ1-1; D is perhaps TRBD1 (5 bases). Trimming removed 4 bases from V and 4 bases from J, with 10 bases in between. Germline V lookup: CDR1 SEHNR, CDR2 FQNEAQ (reference sequence). The CDR3 extends over 13 amino acids.

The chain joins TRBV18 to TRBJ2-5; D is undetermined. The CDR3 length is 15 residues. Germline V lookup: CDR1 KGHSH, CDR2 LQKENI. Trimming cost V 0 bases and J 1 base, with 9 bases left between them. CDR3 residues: CASSPPGSPQETQYF. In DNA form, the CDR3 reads TGTGCCAGCTCACCACCGGGAAGCCCCCAAGAGACCCAGTACTTC.

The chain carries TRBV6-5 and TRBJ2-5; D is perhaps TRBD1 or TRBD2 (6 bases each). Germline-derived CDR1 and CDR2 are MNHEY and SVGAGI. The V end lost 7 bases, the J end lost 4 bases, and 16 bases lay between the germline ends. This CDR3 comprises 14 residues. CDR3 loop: CASIRGRGVETQYF. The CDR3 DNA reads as TGTGCCAGCATTAGGGGAAGGGGGGTAGAGACCCAGTACTTC.

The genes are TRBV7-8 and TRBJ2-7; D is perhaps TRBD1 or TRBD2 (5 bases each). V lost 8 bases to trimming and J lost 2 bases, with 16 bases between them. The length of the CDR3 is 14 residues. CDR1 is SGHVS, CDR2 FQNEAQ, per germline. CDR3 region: CASSIAQGAYEQYF. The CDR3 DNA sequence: TGTGCCAGCTCCATAGCCCAGGGAGCCTACGAGCAGTACTTC.

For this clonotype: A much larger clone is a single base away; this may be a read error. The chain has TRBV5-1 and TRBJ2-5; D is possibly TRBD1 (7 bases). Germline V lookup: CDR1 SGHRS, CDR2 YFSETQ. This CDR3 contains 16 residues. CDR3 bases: TGCGCCATCAGCGCAGGTTGGCGGGGACAGCAAGAGACCCAGTACTTC. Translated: CAISAGWRGQQETQYF.

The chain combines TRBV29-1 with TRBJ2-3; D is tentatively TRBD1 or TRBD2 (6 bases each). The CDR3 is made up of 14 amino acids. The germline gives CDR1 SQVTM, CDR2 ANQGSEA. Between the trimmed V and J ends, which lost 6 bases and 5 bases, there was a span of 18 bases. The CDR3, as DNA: TGCAGCGTGAACCATAGCGGAGGGGGAGATACGCAGTATTTT. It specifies CSVNHSGGGDTQYF.

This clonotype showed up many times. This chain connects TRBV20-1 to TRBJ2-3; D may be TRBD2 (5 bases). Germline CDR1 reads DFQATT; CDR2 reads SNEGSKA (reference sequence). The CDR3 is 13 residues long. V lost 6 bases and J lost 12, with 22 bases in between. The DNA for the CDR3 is TGCAGTGCCGGAAACCGTCTAGCAAGGTCTCAGTATTTT. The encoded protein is CSAGNRLARSQYF.

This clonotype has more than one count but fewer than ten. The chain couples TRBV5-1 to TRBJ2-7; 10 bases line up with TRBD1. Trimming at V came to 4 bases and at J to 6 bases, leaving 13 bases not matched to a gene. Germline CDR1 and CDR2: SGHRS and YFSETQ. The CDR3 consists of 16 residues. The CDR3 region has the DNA TGCGCCAGCAGCAACCGGGACAGGGGTTACTACGGCGAGCAGTACTTC. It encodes CASSNRDRGYYGEQYF.

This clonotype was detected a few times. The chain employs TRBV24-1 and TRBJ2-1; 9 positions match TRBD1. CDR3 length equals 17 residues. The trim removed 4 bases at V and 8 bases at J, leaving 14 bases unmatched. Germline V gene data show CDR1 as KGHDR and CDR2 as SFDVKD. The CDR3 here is CATSDTKNRGLVYEQFF. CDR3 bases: TGTGCCACCAGTGACACGAAAAACAGGGGGCTGGTCTATGAGCAGTTCTTC.

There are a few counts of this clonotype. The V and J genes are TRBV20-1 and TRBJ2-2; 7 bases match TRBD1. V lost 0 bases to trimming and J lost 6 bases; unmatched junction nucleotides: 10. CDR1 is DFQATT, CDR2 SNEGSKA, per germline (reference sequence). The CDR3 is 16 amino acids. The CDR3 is CSARDFRTGPAGELFF. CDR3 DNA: TGCAGTGCTAGAGACTTTAGGACAGGCCCAGCCGGGGAGCTGTTTTTT.

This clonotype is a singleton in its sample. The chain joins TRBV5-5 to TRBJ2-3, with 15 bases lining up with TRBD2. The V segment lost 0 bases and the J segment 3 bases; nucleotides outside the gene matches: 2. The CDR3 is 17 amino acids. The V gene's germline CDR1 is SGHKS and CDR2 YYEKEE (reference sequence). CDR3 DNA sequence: TGTGCCAGCAGCTTGGGGACTAGCGGGAGGGTGACAGATACGCAGTATTTT. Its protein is CASSLGTSGRVTDTQYF.